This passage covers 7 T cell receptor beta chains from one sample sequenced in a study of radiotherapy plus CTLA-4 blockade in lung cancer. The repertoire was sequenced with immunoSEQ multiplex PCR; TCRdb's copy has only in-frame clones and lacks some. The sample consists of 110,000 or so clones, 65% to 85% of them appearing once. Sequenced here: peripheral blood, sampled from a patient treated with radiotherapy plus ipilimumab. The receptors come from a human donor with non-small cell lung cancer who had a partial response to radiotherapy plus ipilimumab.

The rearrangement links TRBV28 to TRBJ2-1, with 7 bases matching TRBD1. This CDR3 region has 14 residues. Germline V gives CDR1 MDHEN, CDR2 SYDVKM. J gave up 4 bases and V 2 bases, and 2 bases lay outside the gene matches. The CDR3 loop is CASSLTRGYNEQFF. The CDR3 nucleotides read TGTGCCAGCAGTTTAACCAGGGGGTACAATGAGCAGTTCTTC.

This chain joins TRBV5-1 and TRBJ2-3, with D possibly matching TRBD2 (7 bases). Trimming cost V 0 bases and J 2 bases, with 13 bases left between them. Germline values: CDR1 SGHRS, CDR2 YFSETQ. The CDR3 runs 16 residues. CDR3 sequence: CASSLAGGGNTDTQYF. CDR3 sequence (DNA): TGCGCCAGCAGCTTGGCCGGCGGGGGCAACACAGATACGCAGTATTTT.

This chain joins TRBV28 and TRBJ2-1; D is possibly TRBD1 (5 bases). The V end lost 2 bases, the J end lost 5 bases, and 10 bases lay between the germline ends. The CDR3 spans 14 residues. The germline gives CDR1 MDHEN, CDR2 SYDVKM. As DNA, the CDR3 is TGTGCCAGCAGTTTAGTCCCCAGGGACAATGAGCAGTTCTTC. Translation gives CASSLVPRDNEQFF. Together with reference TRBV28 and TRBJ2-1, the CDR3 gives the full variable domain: DVKVTQSSRYLVKRTGEKVFLECVQDMDHENMFWYRQDPGLGLRLIYFSYDVKMKEKGDIPEGYSVSREKKERFSLILESASTNQTSMYLCASSLVPRDNEQFFGPGTRLTVL.

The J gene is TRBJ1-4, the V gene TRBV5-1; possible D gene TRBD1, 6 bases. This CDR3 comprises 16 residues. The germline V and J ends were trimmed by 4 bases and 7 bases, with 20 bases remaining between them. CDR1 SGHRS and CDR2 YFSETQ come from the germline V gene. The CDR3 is CASSPNWGGRSEKLFF. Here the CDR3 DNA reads TGCGCCAGCAGCCCGAATTGGGGGGGCAGGAGTGAAAAACTGTTTTTT.

CDR3 sequence (DNA): TGTGCCAGCAGGTTCCCCACCGCTAGGCTCTCTGGGGCCAACGTCCTGACTTTC. It encodes CASRFPTARLSGANVLTF. The chain couples TRBV28 to TRBJ2-6; D is unclear. The CDR3 is made up of 18 amino acids. The V end lost 6 bases, the J end lost 0 bases, and 18 bases lay between the germline ends. The germline V gene has CDR1 MDHEN and CDR2 SYDVKM.

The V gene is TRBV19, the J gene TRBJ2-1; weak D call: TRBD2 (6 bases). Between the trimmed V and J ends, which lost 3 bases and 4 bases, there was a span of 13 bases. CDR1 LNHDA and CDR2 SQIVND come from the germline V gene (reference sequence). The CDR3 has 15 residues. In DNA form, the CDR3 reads TGTGCCAGTAGTATCGGAGGGGTTCGGTACAATGAGCAGTTCTTC. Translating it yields CASSIGGVRYNEQFF.

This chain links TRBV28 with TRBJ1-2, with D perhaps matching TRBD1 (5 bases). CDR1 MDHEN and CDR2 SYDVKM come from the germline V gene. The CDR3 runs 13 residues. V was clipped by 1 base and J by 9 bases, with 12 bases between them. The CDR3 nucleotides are TGTGCCAGCAGTTTATCCCAGGGATATAGCTACACCTTC. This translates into CASSLSQGYSYTF.